The rows below give T cell receptor beta chains drawn from one sample of a study of shared clonotypes between healthy human individuals. Using immunoSEQ multiplex PCR, the repertoire was profiled, and TCRdb retains in-frame clones only, with some absent. The sample comprises 2 million or so clones, 85% to 95% of which are singletons, and 0.1% to 0.15% rests with the top ten. Sequencing was done on a sample of naive CD4+ T cells sorted from blood. The receptors stem from a man aged 18-30 years in good health. The CDR3 runs from the conserved cysteine through the conserved F or W. Each record gives: CDR3 protein, V gene.

CDR3 protein: CASCPSGRDTQYF
V gene: TRBV7-2

CDR3 protein: CASSQIMGEKLFF
V gene: TRBV4-1

CDR3 protein: CASSLGDRGTSTEAFF
V gene: TRBV7-9

CDR3 protein: CAWSVGTRDRGSEAFF
V gene: TRBV30

CDR3 protein: CASSVGPDYNGYTF
V gene: TRBV9

CDR3 protein: CASSSAGGANYGYTF
V gene: TRBV28

CDR3 protein: CASSETGTSGYYEQYF
V gene: TRBV5-6

CDR3 protein: CAWSKDGSYEQYF
V gene: TRBV30

CDR3 protein: CASSLSGGLFNEQFF
V gene: TRBV7-9

CDR3 protein: CASSLGQFGNTIYF
V gene: TRBV7-9

CDR3 protein: CASSLRGTGVEAFF
V gene: TRBV5-1

CDR3 protein: CASSPRDNFYEQYF
V gene: TRBV9

CDR3 protein: CAISEGPTYNEQFF
V gene: TRBV10-3

CDR3 protein: CASSLRTGSYSNQPQHF
V gene: TRBV28

CDR3 protein: CASRSTGEVYGYTF
V gene: TRBV25-1

CDR3 protein: CASSFEDRSGNTIYF
V gene: TRBV5-1

CDR3 protein: CASSLVAGGQYF
V gene: TRBV7-2

CDR3 protein: CASSLNPLPYEQYF
V gene: TRBV7-8

CDR3 protein: CASSFRAGATNSYNSPLHF
V gene: TRBV5-6

CDR3 protein: CASSLGDRGNTEAFF
V gene: TRBV7-9

CDR3 protein: CASSLGPTNEKLFF
V gene: TRBV5-5

CDR3 protein: CASGPGTASGNTIYF
V gene: TRBV5-1

CDR3 protein: CASSYSGTGTYGYTF
V gene: TRBV6-5

CDR3 protein: CASSFKGRGEEKLFF
V gene: TRBV11-2

CDR3 protein: CASSLEEGALDYGYTF
V gene: TRBV5-1

CDR3 protein: CASSPGTTNTGELFF
V gene: TRBV18

CDR3 protein: CASGMEKANYGYTF
V gene: TRBV5-1

CDR3 protein: CASSQVLPYGYTF
V gene: TRBV4-1

CDR3 protein: CASSPQGSGYTF
V gene: TRBV11-2

CDR3 protein: CASTPGLTNEKLFF
V gene: TRBV7-9

CDR3 protein: CASSLNCLHF
V gene: TRBV7-3

CDR3 protein: CSASDPNIQYF
V gene: TRBV20-1

CDR3 protein: CASSFQSRGDSPLHF
V gene: TRBV5-1

CDR3 protein: CASSLPLRTSGRTGNEQFF
V gene: TRBV7-2

CDR3 protein: CASSSRQGTEAFF
V gene: TRBV7-9

CDR3 protein: CASSLSPGLIYGYTF
V gene: TRBV27

CDR3 protein: CASSTRGGEKLFF
V gene: TRBV9

CDR3 protein: CASSISTGSYEQYF
V gene: TRBV19

CDR3 protein: CAWSSGRGDTQYF
V gene: TRBV30

CDR3 protein: CASSVRSGSGNTIYF
V gene: TRBV25-1

CDR3 protein: CASSATSGSGGKTQYF
V gene: TRBV5-1

CDR3 protein: CASNLGLNTEAFF
V gene: TRBV2

CDR3 protein: CAISGGGETGELFF
V gene: TRBV10-3

CDR3 protein: CASSPLAGITDTQYF
V gene: TRBV7-3

CDR3 protein: CATSRVFPSGDRNQPQHF
V gene: TRBV15